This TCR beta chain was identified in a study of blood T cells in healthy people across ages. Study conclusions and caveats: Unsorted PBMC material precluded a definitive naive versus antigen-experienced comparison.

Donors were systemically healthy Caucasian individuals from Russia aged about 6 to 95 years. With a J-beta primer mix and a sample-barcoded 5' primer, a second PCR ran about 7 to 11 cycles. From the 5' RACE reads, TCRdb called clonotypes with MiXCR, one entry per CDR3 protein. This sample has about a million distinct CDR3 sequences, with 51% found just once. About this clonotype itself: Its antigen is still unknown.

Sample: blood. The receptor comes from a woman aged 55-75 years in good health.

The CDR3: CASSYSPINTGELFF. CDR3 bases: TGTGCCAGCAGTTACTCCCCGATAAATACCGGGGAGCTGTTTTTT. V is TRBV6-5 and J is TRBJ2-2; D not certain. V was clipped by 0 bases and J by 5 bases, with 10 bases between them. The CDR3 runs 15 residues. Germline-derived CDR1 and CDR2 are MNHEY and SVGAGI.